This TCR beta chain emerged from a study of metastatic and nonmetastatic thyroid tumors (dated by TCRdb to about 2020). Regarding the complete study: For patients with malignant and with benign thyroid disease, the researchers compared repertoires between peripheral blood samples and tumor or nodule tissue samples. Overall study results and their limits: In both blood and tumor samples, TCR beta diversity was reported to be significantly higher in malignant tumors than in benign nodules.

Notes on this clone: The specificity of this receptor is unknown. Qualities for individual bases were not recorded, and no much larger clone is one base off.

The library was prepared using PCR. For sequencing, an Illumina HiSeq 4000 was employed. High-throughput sequencing was used to profile the TCR beta-chain CDR3 region of each patient. Processing in the source paper ran as follows. A classifier to discriminate distant-metastatic papillary thyroid cancer patients was built from CDR3 differences across clinicopathological groups. To measure repertoire diversity the researchers used the Shannon index, while the Morisita-Horn index served to gauge how similar the tumor and blood repertoires were. TCRdb reworked the public reads: Q25 trimming with fastp, MiXCR clone assembly, productive beta chains retained. The V and J calls reflect TCRdb's pipeline rather than the authors' work. This sample has 30,000 to 35,000 clones in its table, and about a fifth of those were observed once. Clones ranked in the top ten supply 3% to 3.5% of the sample. V and J lose 3 bases and 7 bases, and a span of 12 bases separates them. The CDR3 runs 14 amino acids, cysteine and phenylalanine included. Only the CDR3 portion is preserved as DNA: 42 bases, with reading frame beginning at the first base. The germline V gene provides CDR1 MDHEN and CDR2 SYDVKM.

Before undergoing thyroid surgery, none of the patients had been given any kind of treatment. Using T-cell receptor beta sequencing, the study looked back at clinical samples from patients collected from about 2011 to 2019. The rearranged chain carries TRBV28 and TRBJ2-2, with the D gene call left open. The receptor comes from a male donor with papillary thyroid cancer or a benign thyroid nodule (not recorded which). Some clones in this sample may be carry-over from other donors' samples. Sequencing was done on a sample of tumor tissue. The CDR3 region reads CASSFGLLGGELFF. The bases read TGTGCCAGCAGTTTCGGGCTTCTCGGCGGGGAGCTGTTTTTT.